These 15 T cell receptor beta chains share one sample of origin, sequenced in a study of cytomegalovirus exposure and HLA in healthy donors. The primer mix had 60 Vbeta and 13 Jbeta primers. Generated by immunoSEQ multiplex PCR, the TCRdb table keeps only in-frame clones and is missing some. The sample holds some 150,000 clones, approximately 87% seen once. The source material was PBMCs. The receptors were gathered from a woman in her 30s in good health and CMV-seronegative.

The chain combines TRBV7-9 with TRBJ1-2, with D possibly being TRBD1 (5 bases). Trimming left V 10 bases short and J 2 bases short, with 20 bases between. The CDR3 extends over 15 amino acids. Looked up from germline, CDR1 is SEHNR and CDR2 is FQNEAQ (reference sequence). The CDR3 region is CATDSRGGVNYGYTF. In DNA, the CDR3 is TGTGCCACCGACTCCCGGGGAGGGGTAAACTATGGCTACACCTTC.

The chain employs TRBV7-2 and TRBJ2-7; 12 bases are shared with TRBD2. The CDR3 spans 16 residues. The V and J ends lost 2 bases and 7 bases, in that order; junction bases with no gene match: 9. Per the germline V gene, CDR1 is SGHTA and CDR2 is FQGNSA. Here the CDR3 DNA reads TGTGCCAGCAGCTTACTGTTCGGACTAGCGGGACGGGAGCAGTACTTC. This gives the protein CASSLLFGLAGREQYF. The full variable domain, completed using reference TRBV7-2 and TRBJ2-7, is GAGVSQSPSNKVTEKGKDVELRCDPISGHTALYWYRQSLGQGLEFLIYFQGNSAPDKSGLPSDRFSAERTGGSVSTLTIQRTQQEDSAVYLCASSLLFGLAGREQYFGPGTRLTVT.

The genes are TRBV6-5 and TRBJ2-5, with D maybe TRBD2 (6 bases). This CDR3 spans 15 amino acids. Germline V lookup: CDR1 MNHEY, CDR2 SVGAGI. Trimming cost V 5 bases and J 3 bases, with 16 bases left between them. The CDR3 DNA reads TGTGCCAGCAGTGGCCGGGACGGGAGAAAAGAGACCCAGTACTTC. Amino acids: CASSGRDGRKETQYF.

The chain links TRBV6-5 to TRBJ2-7, with 7 bases matching TRBD1. This CDR3 is built from 14 residues. Germline CDR1 and CDR2: MNHEY and SVGAGI. The V and J ends lost 0 bases and 6 bases, in that order; junction bases with no gene match: 5. The CDR3 nucleotides are TGTGCCAGCAGTTACTCGAGGACAGGCCTCGAGCAGTACTTC. Translating gives CASSYSRTGLEQYF.

The V call is TRBV18, the J call TRBJ1-2; perhaps TRBD1 as D (6 bases). This CDR3 is built from 16 residues. Trimming took 3 bases from V and 0 from J, leaving 14 bases between them. The germline CDR1 and CDR2 sequences are KGHSH and LQKENI. Here the CDR3 reads CASSPQGRLTNYGYTF. DNA of the CDR3: TGTGCCAGCTCACCCCAGGGGCGGCTCACTAACTATGGCTACACCTTC.

The chain combines TRBV6-1 with TRBJ1-5; D gene ambiguous. Germline V gene data show CDR1 as MNHNS and CDR2 as SASEGT. This CDR3 is built from 13 residues. Trimming shortened V by 4 bases and J by 5 bases, and 9 bases separated the two germline ends. Here the CDR3 DNA reads TGTGCCAGCAGTGTAGGAGTGGATCAGCCCCAGCATTTT. Protein product: CASSVGVDQPQHF.

V is TRBV27 and J is TRBJ2-2; D gene uncertain. V lost 0 bases, J lost 1 base, and 3 bases lay in between. This CDR3 is built from 14 residues. Per germline, CDR1 MNHEY and CDR2 SMNVEV (reference sequence). The CDR3 is CASSLSRNTGELFF. Here the CDR3 DNA reads TGTGCCAGCAGTTTATCTCGGAACACCGGGGAGCTGTTTTTT.

The chain combines TRBV6-6 with TRBJ2-7; D is undetermined. The germline V gene has CDR1 MNHNY and CDR2 SVGAGI (reference sequence). The CDR3 extends over 12 amino acids. Trimming took 4 bases from V and 4 from J, leaving 8 bases between them. The CDR3 nucleotides are TGTGCCAGCAGTTCCGAGTGGTACGAGCAGTACTTC. Protein sequence: CASSSEWYEQYF.

This clone appeared a few times. The V call is TRBV30, the J call TRBJ2-3; TRBD1 is a possible D gene (5 bases). Germline values: CDR1 GTSNPN, CDR2 SVGIG (reference sequence). Trimming cost V 3 bases and J 8 bases, with 12 bases left between them. The CDR3 totals 12 residues. The CDR3 sequence is CAWRPLGATQYF. DNA for the CDR3: TGTGCCTGGAGGCCCTTAGGGGCTACGCAGTATTTT. The variable domain in full, completed from reference TRBV30 and TRBJ2-3, reads SQTIHQWPATLVQPVGSPLSLECTVEGTSNPNLYWYRQAAGRGLQLLFYSVGIGQISSEVPQNLSASRPQDRQFILSSKKLLLSDSGFYLCAWRPLGATQYFGPGTRLTVL.

The chain carries TRBV6-1 and TRBJ2-3; D is undetermined. The V and J ends lost 2 bases and 0 bases respectively, with 12 bases between them. Germline loops: CDR1 MNHNS, CDR2 SASEGT. The length of the CDR3 is 16 residues. Here the CDR3 reads CASSELGLFSTDTQYF. The CDR3 nucleotides are TGTGCCAGCAGTGAACTAGGCCTATTTAGCACAGATACGCAGTATTTT.

This sequence joins TRBV4-3 and TRBJ2-7; D gene uncertain. The CDR3 has 13 residues. Per the germline V gene, CDR1 is LGHNA and CDR2 is YSLEER. V was cut by 1 base and J by 4 bases, with 8 bases left in between. For the CDR3, the DNA is TGCGCCAGCAGCCAAGGGCCCCAATACGAGCAGTACTTC. This codes for CASSQGPQYEQYF.

The chain employs TRBV4-1 and TRBJ2-7, with 11 bases matching TRBD2. V trimming: 0 bases; J trimming: 2 bases; junction bases outside the gene matches: 3. The CDR3 is made up of 16 amino acids. Germline CDR1 is MGHRA and CDR2 is YSYEKL. The CDR3 here is CASSQDMGLAAYEQYF. CDR3 nucleotides: TGCGCCAGCAGCCAAGATATGGGACTAGCGGCCTACGAGCAGTACTTC.

The chain employs TRBV6-5 and TRBJ2-1; the match to TRBD2 covers 9 bases. The CDR3 spans 14 residues. Losses at the gene ends were 7 bases for V and 9 bases for J; bases not matched to a gene: 10. Germline CDR1 and CDR2: MNHEY and SVGAGI. CDR3 loop: CASKTRGRAIEQFF. DNA for the CDR3: TGTGCCAGCAAAACCCGCGGGAGGGCTATTGAGCAGTTCTTC.

The chain combines TRBV28 with TRBJ2-1; the match to TRBD1 covers 10 bases. Germline V lookup: CDR1 MDHEN, CDR2 SYDVKM. This CDR3 is 15 amino acids long. J was trimmed by 7 bases and V by 4 bases; bases with no gene match: 7. In DNA form, the CDR3 reads TGTGCCAGCAGTTCCCAGGGACAGGGGATAAATGAGCAGTTCTTC. Protein: CASSSQGQGINEQFF.

The chain combines TRBV4-3 with TRBJ2-3; 9 bases are shared with TRBD1. V shed 2 bases and J 6 bases; nucleotides not matched to a gene: 6. This CDR3 spans 15 amino acids. The germline V gene encodes CDR1 LGHNA and CDR2 YSLEER. CDR3 bases: TGCGCCAGCAGCCAACAGGGACAGGGTTTGGATACGCAGTATTTT. It translates to CASSQQGQGLDTQYF.